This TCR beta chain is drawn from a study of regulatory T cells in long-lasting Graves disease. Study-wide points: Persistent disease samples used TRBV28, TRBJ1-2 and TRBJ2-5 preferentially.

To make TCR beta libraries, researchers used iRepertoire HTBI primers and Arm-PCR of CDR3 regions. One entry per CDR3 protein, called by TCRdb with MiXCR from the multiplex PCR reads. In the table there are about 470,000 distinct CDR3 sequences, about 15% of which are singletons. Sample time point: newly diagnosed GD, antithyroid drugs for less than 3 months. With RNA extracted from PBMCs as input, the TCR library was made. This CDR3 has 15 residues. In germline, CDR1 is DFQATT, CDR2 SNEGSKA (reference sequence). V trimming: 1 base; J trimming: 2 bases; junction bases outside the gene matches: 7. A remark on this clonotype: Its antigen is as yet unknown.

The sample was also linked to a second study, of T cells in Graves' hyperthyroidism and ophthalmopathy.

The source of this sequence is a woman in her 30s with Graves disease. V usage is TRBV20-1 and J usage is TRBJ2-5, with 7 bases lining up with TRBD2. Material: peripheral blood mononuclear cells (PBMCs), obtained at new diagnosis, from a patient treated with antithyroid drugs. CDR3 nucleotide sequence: TGCAGTGCTAGAGCCCTCCCTAGCGGACAAGAGACCCAGTACTTC. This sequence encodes CSARALPSGQETQYF.